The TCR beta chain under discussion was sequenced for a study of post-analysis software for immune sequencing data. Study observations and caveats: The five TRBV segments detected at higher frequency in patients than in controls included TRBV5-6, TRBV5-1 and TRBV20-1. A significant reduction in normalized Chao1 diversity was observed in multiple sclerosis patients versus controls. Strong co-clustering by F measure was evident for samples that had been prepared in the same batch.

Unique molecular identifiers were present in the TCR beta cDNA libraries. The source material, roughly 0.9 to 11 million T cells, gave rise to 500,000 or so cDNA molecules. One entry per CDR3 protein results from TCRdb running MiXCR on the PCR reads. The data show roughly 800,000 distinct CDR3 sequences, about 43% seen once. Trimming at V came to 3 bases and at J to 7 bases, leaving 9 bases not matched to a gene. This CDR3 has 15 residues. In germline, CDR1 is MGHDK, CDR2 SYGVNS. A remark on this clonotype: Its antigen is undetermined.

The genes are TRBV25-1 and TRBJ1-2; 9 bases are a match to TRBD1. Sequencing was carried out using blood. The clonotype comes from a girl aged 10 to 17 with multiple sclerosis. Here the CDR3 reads CASSDPTTGGGGYTF. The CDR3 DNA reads TGTGCCAGCAGTGACCCTACCACAGGGGGCGGTGGCTACACCTTC.